These T cell receptor beta chains were read from a single sample in a study of circulating CD8 cells and anti-PD-1 response in melanoma. TCRdb itself ran the reads through MiXCR, one entry per CDR3 protein. The sample has around 950 distinct CDR3 sequences, around 8.3% seen once. The sequences come from CD8+ T cells from PBMCs, collected at baseline or after one month of anti-PD-1 therapy (not recorded which). The receptors here all came from a human donor with melanoma. Each CDR3 is given with its conserved first and last residue. D genes are given only for firm matches. Expanded clones are given a class, and other clones once, few, many or no size at all.

abundance,v_gene,d_gene,j_gene,CDR3nt,CDR3aa
large,TRBV6-5,.,TRBJ1-1,TGTGCCAGCAGTTACTATTATCGGGACAACACTGAAGCTTTCTTT,CASSYYYRDNTEAFF
medium-sized,TRBV10-3,.,TRBJ2-2,TGTGCCATCAGTGAGTTAGCAGCCAACACCGGGGAGCTGTTTTTT,CAISELAANTGELFF
large,TRBV7-3,TRBD2,TRBJ2-5,TGTGCCAGCAGTCCAGCGGGAGCCGGAGAGACCCAGTACTTC,CASSPAGAGETQYF
large,TRBV4-2,.,TRBJ2-7,TGTGCCAGCAGCCAATCCCAGTCCTACGAGCAGTACTTC,CASSQSQSYEQYF
medium-sized,TRBV2,.,TRBJ1-1,TGTGCCAGCAGTGAGATTTTGGGAAGCAACACTGAAGCTTTCTTT,CASSEILGSNTEAFF
few,TRBV28,.,TRBJ2-5,TGTGCCAGCAGTTCCGGGGGAGAGACCCAGTACTTC,CASSSGGETQYF
large,TRBV27,TRBD1,TRBJ2-1,TGTGCCAGCAGTTTGGGCGAAACAGGGGTAGGCTACAATGAGCAGTTCTTC,CASSLGETGVGYNEQFF
medium-sized,TRBV7-2,.,TRBJ2-1,TGTGCCAGCAGCTTCGACATAAGCTCCTACAATGAGCAGTTCTTC,CASSFDISSYNEQFF
few,TRBV29-1,.,TRBJ2-7,TGCAGCGTTGAGGGGGCAGACCTACAAACCTACGAGCAGTACTTC,CSVEGADLQTYEQYF
medium-sized,TRBV20-1,.,TRBJ2-1,TGCAGTGCTAGAGATTTCGTCCTCATGACTACGTCCTACAATGAGCAGTTCTTC,CSARDFVLMTTSYNEQFF
medium-sized,TRBV6-5,.,TRBJ1-1,TGTGCCAGCAGTGACGACCGTGGACTTCTTGAAGCTTTCTTT,CASSDDRGLLEAFF
large,TRBV24-1,.,TRBJ2-1,TGTGCCACCAGTGATCTACAGGGTTTGGATGAGCAGTTCTTC,CATSDLQGLDEQFF
large,TRBV7-9,.,TRBJ1-5,TGTGCCAGCAGCTTAGCAGGACCCAATCAGCCCCAGCATTTT,CASSLAGPNQPQHF
large,TRBV27,TRBD2,TRBJ2-7,TGTGCCAGCAGTGTAGTAGCGGGAGCTTACGAGCAGTACTTC,CASSVVAGAYEQYF
large,TRBV2,.,TRBJ2-1,TGTGCCAGCAGTGCCCCACGGACAACTAGTGAGCAGTTCTTC,CASSAPRTTSEQFF
medium-sized,TRBV15,.,TRBJ2-7,TGTGCCACCAGACAGGGATCCTACGAGCAGTACTTC,CATRQGSYEQYF
few,TRBV7-9,.,TRBJ1-1,TGTGCCAGCAGCCCCATAGGACAAACTGAAGCTTTCTTT,CASSPIGQTEAFF
large,TRBV5-4,.,TRBJ1-1,TGTGCCAGCAGCTTACGAAACACTGAAGCTTTCTTT,CASSLRNTEAFF
.,TRBV28,.,TRBJ2-7,TGTGCCAGCAGTTCCTTGGACGGAGTCGGCGAGCAGTACTTC,CASSSLDGVGEQYF
large,TRBV27,TRBD2,TRBJ2-7,TGTGCCAGCAGTGGGGGACTAGCGTTGGTCTACGAGCAGTACTTC,CASSGGLALVYEQYF
medium-sized,TRBV6-2/TRBV6-3,TRBD1,TRBJ1-3,TGTGCCAGCACTCCGGACAGGCCTGGAAACACCATATATTTT,CASTPDRPGNTIYF
.,TRBV20-1,.,TRBJ2-7,TGCAGTGCTAGGAGGGTTAACGAGCAGTACTTC,CSARRVNEQYF
medium-sized,TRBV24-1,.,TRBJ1-2,TGTGCCACCAGTGATTTGTCCGATTCTGGCTACACCTTC,CATSDLSDSGYTF
large,TRBV28,.,TRBJ2-5,TGTGCCAGCAGTTTCATTACATACCAAGAGACCCAGTACTTC,CASSFITYQETQYF
large,TRBV7-3,.,TRBJ2-1,TGTGCCAGCAGCTCCTTAGACGGGACGGACAATGAGCAGTTCTTC,CASSSLDGTDNEQFF
.,TRBV27,.,TRBJ2-7,TGTGCCAGCAGTTTAGGGGGACGGACTTACGAGCAGTACTTC,CASSLGGRTYEQYF
large,TRBV25-1,.,TRBJ2-7,TGTGCCAGCAGTTGGAACTACGAGCAGTACTTC,CASSWNYEQYF
large,TRBV6-4,TRBD1,TRBJ2-3,TGTGCCAGCAGTGACGGACAGGGCGCAGATACGCAGTATTTT,CASSDGQGADTQYF
medium-sized,TRBV7-3,.,TRBJ2-3,TGTGCCAGCAACGGCGGAGGGGCAGGAGATACGCAGTATTTT,CASNGGGAGDTQYF
.,TRBV30,.,TRBJ2-7,TGTGCCTGGTCGGGATCCCTCTCCTACGAGCAGTACTTC,CAWSGSLSYEQYF
medium-sized,TRBV20-1,.,TRBJ2-7,TGCAGTGCTAGCGGGACATCGGATTTAAGTGAGCAGTACTTC,CSASGTSDLSEQYF
medium-sized,TRBV7-2,.,TRBJ1-5,TGTGCCAGCAGCTCACTAGCGGACAGTGGTCAGCCCCAGCATTTT,CASSSLADSGQPQHF
medium-sized,TRBV24-1,.,TRBJ2-7,TGTGCCACCAGTGATTTGAACGAGCAGTACTTC,CATSDLNEQYF
large,TRBV27,.,TRBJ2-6,TGTGCCAGCAGTTTTGTGGGACAAGTGGCCAACGTCCTGACTTTC,CASSFVGQVANVLTF
medium-sized,TRBV20-1,.,TRBJ2-1,TGCAGTGCCCCGAGACACCGTGCTGATGAGCAGTTCTTC,CSAPRHRADEQFF
large,TRBV7-3,.,TRBJ1-6,TGTGCCAGCAGCTTAAGCCCTAATAATTCACCCCTCCACTTT,CASSLSPNNSPLHF
medium-sized,TRBV20-1,.,TRBJ2-5,TGCAGTGCTAGCGGGGGTCGCTGGGAGGAGACCCAGTACTTC,CSASGGRWEETQYF
medium-sized,TRBV6-6,.,TRBJ1-5,TGTGCCAGCAGCCTGCAGGCGGAGTATAGCAATCAGCCCCAGCATTTT,CASSLQAEYSNQPQHF
large,TRBV28,.,TRBJ2-5,TGTGCCAGCAGTTTGGGTCCGTTGGAGACCCAGTACTTC,CASSLGPLETQYF
hyperexpanded,TRBV20-1,.,TRBJ2-4,TGCAGTGCTGGGGGACTAGCCAAAAACATTCAGTACTTC,CSAGGLAKNIQYF
medium-sized,TRBV6-6,.,TRBJ1-3,TGTGCCAGCAGGGCCGAGTTGGGGGCTGGAAACACCATATATTTT,CASRAELGAGNTIYF
large,TRBV2,.,TRBJ2-3,TGTGCCAGCAGTTCTGGAAAGGGTACAGATACGCAGTATTTT,CASSSGKGTDTQYF
medium-sized,TRBV6-6,.,TRBJ2-1,TGTGCCAGCAGCCCGGACCGACTCTACAATGAGCAGTTCTTC,CASSPDRLYNEQFF
medium-sized,TRBV20-1,.,TRBJ2-2,TGCAGTGCTAGAGATCAAGGTGGCCGTTCCACCGGGGAGCTGTTTTTT,CSARDQGGRSTGELFF
medium-sized,TRBV24-1,.,TRBJ2-5,TGTGCCACCAGTCCTGGAACGGAGAAGTCCCAGTACTTC,CATSPGTEKSQYF
large,TRBV7-2,.,TRBJ2-1,TGTGCCAGCAGCTATGCAAGCGGGCCGGGATCGAATGAGCAGTTCTTC,CASSYASGPGSNEQFF
few,TRBV29-1,.,TRBJ2-2,TGCAACGTTGTGGGGGGCACCGGGGAGCTGTTTTTT,CNVVGGTGELFF
large,TRBV7-3,.,TRBJ1-1,TGTGCCAGCAGCCTAGTCGGTGACACTGAAGCTTTCTTT,CASSLVGDTEAFF
medium-sized,TRBV4-1,.,TRBJ1-1,TGCGCCAGCAGCCAAGATTACAGGCACGGGGCTTTCTTT,CASSQDYRHGAFF
large,TRBV29-1,TRBD1,TRBJ2-7,TGCAGCGTTGATACAGGGGTAGGCGAGCAGTACTTC,CSVDTGVGEQYF
medium-sized,TRBV7-3,.,TRBJ1-1,TGTGCCAGCAGTTTTTACATGAACACTGAAGCTTTCTTT,CASSFYMNTEAFF
.,TRBV27,.,TRBJ1-1,TGTGCCTGCAGACCCGCGGAGTCTGACACTGAAGCTTTCTTT,CACRPAESDTEAFF
medium-sized,TRBV28,TRBD2,TRBJ2-1,TGTGCCAGCAGTTTAGCCCTGGATAGCGGGACCCACAATGAGCAGTTCTTC,CASSLALDSGTHNEQFF
large,TRBV4-3,.,TRBJ2-7,TGCGCCAGCAGCCAAGATGGGGGCTCCTACGAGCAGTACTTC,CASSQDGGSYEQYF
medium-sized,TRBV7-6,.,TRBJ2-3,TGTGCCAGCAGCTTAAGGAGTTATAGCACAGATACGCAGTATTTT,CASSLRSYSTDTQYF